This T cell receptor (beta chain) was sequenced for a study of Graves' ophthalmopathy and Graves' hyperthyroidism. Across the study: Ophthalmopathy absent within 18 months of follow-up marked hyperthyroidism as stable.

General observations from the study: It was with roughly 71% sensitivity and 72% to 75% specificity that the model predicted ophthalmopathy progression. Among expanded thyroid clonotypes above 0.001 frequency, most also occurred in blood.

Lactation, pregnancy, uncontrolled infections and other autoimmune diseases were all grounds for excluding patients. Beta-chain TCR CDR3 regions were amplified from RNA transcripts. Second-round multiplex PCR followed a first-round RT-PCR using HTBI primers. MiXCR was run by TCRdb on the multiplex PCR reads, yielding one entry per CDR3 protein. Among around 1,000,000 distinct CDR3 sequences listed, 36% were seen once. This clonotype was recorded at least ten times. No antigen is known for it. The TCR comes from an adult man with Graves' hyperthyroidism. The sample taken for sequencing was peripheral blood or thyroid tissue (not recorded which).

CDR3 sequence: CASSEGLVREQYF. CDR3 sequence (DNA): TGTGCCAGTAGCGAGGGCTTGGTGAGGGAGCAGTACTTC. The chain uses TRBV19 and TRBJ2-7, with TRBD2 as a possible D gene (5 bases). Deletions cut 6 bases from V and 7 bases from J, with 16 bases between. The CDR3 has 13 amino acids. The germline CDR1 and CDR2 sequences are LNHDA and SQIVND (reference sequence).